The 2 T cell receptor beta chains below were found in one sample sequenced in a study of blood T cell repertoires in COVID-19. Here immunoSEQ multiplex PCR was the method, and the copy in TCRdb shows in-frame clones only, minus some. The sample lists 300,000 or so clones, 70% to 90% occurring once. The source material was PBMCs or T cells enriched from blood (not recorded which). The source of these receptors is a woman in her thirties who had recovered from COVID-19.

The chain is built from TRBV6-5 and TRBJ1-1; tentatively, D is TRBD1 (5 bases). Trimming shortened V by 1 base and J by 0 bases, and 9 bases separated the two germline ends. The germline gives CDR1 MNHEY, CDR2 SVGAGI. The CDR3 runs 15 residues. The CDR3 sequence: CASSYFPGVNTEAFF. CDR3 nucleotides: TGTGCCAGCAGTTACTTTCCGGGGGTGAACACTGAAGCTTTCTTT.

The gene calls are TRBV6-1 and TRBJ1-2; a weak D match, TRBD1 (5 bases). Germline-derived CDR1 and CDR2 are MNHNS and SASEGT. V dropped 1 base and J dropped 4 bases, with 13 bases sitting between them. The CDR3 runs to 15 residues. The chain's CDR3 is CASSEGRVIFYGYTF. Here the CDR3 DNA reads TGTGCCAGCAGTGAAGGCAGGGTAATCTTCTATGGCTACACCTTC.